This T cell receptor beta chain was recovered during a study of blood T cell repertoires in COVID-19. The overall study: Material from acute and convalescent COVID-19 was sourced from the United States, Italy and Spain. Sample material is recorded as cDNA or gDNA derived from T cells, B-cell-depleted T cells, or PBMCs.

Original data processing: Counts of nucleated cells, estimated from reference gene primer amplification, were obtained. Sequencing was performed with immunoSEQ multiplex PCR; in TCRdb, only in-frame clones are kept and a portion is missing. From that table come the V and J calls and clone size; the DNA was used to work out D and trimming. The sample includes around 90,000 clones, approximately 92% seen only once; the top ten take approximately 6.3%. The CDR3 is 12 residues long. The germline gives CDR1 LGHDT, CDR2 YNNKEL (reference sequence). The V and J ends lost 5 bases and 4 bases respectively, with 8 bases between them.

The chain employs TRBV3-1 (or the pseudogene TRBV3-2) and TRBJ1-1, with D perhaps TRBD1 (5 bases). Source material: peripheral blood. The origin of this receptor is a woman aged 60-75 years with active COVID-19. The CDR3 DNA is TGTGCCAGCAGCGCCCAGGGCACTGAAGCTTTCTTT. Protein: CASSAQGTEAFF.